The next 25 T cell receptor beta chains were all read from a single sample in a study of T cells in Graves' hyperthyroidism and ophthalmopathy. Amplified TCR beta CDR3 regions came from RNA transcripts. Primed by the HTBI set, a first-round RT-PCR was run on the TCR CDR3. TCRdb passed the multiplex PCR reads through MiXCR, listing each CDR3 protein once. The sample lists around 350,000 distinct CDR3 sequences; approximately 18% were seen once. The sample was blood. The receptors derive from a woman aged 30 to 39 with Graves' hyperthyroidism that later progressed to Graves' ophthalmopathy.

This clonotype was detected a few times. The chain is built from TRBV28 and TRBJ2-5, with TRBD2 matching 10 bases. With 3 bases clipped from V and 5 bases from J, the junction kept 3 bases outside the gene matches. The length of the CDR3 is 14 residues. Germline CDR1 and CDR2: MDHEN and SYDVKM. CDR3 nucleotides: TGTGCCAGCAGTTTCCTAGCGGGAGAGGAGACCCAGTACTTC. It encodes CASSFLAGEETQYF.

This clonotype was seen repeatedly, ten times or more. The CDR3 region is CASSSSRLGLAFF. CDR3 in DNA: TGTGCCAGTAGTTCATCTCGGTTGGGGTTAGCTTTCTTT. The V gene is TRBV19, the J gene TRBJ1-1; unclear D gene. This CDR3 is 13 amino acids long. Germline V gives CDR1 LNHDA, CDR2 SQIVND (reference sequence). V dropped 5 bases and J dropped 10 bases, with 17 bases sitting between them.

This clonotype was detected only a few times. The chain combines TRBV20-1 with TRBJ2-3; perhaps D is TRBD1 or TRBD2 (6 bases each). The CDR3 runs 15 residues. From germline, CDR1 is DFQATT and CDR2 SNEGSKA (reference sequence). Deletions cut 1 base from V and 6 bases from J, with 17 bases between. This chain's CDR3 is CSARGEPGAGDTQYF. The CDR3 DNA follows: TGCAGTGCTAGAGGAGAACCGGGGGCCGGGGATACGCAGTATTTT.

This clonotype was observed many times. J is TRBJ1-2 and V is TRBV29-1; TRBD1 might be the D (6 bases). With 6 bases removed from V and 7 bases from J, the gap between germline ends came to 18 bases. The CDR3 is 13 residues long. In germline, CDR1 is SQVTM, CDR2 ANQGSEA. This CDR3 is CSVGTTGRSGYTF. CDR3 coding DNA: TGCAGCGTCGGGACAACAGGGCGCTCTGGCTACACCTTC.

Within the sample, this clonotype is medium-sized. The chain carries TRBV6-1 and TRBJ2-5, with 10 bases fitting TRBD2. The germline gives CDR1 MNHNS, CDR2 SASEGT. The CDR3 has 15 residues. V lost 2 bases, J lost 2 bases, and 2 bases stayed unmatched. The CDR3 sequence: CASSELAGEQETQYF. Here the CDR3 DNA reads TGTGCCAGCAGTGAACTAGCGGGAGAACAAGAGACCCAGTACTTC.

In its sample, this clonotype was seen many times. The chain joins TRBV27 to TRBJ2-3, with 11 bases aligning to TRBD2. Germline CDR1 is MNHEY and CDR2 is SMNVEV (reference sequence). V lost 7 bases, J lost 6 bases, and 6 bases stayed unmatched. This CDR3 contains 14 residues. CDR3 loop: CASNTLAGEDTQYF. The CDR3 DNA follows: TGTGCCAGCAACACACTAGCGGGGGAGGATACGCAGTATTTT.

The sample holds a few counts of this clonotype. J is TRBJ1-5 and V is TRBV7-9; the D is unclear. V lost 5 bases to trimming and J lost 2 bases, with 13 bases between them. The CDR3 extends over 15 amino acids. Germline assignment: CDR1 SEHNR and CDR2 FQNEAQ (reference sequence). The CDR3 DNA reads TGTGCCAGCAGCCCAGGCGTTTCAGGCAATCAGCCCCAGCATTTT. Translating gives CASSPGVSGNQPQHF.

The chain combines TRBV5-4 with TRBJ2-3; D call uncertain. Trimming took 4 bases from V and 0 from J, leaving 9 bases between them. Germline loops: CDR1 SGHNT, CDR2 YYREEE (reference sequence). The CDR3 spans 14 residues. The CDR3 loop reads CASSPAWSTDTQYF. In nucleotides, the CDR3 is TGTGCCAGCAGCCCCGCGTGGAGCACAGATACGCAGTATTTT.

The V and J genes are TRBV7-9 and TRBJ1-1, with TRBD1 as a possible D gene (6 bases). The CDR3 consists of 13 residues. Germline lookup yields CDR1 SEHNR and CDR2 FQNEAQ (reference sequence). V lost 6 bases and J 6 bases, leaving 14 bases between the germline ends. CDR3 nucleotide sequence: TGTGCCAGCAGGGATCAGGGGAGGTCTGAAGCTTTCTTT. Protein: CASRDQGRSEAFF.

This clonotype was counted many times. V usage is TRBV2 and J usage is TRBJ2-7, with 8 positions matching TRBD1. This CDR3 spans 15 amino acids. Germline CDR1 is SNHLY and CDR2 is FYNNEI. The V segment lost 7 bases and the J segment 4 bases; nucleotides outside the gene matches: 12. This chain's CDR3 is CASTPLDRVSYEQYF. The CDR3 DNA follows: TGTGCCAGCACCCCCCTGGACAGGGTTTCTTACGAGCAGTACTTC.

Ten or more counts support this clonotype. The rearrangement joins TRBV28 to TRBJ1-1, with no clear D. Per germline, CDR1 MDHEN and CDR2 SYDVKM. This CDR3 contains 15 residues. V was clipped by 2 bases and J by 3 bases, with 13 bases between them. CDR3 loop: CASSLTGVADTEAFF. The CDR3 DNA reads TGTGCCAGCAGTTTAACTGGGGTAGCGGACACTGAAGCTTTCTTT.

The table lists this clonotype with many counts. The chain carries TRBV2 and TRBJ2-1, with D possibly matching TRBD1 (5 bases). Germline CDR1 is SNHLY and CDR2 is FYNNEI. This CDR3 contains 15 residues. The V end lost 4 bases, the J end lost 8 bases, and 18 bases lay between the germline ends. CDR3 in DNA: TGTGCCAGCAGTGGAGGTGGGGCGGAACGGCATGAGCAGTTCTTC. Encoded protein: CASSGGGAERHEQFF.

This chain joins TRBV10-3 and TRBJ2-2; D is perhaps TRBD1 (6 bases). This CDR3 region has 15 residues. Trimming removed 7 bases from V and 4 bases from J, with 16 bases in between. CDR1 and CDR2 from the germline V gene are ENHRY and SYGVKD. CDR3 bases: TGTGCCATCAATCCGGACAGCGAGCCCACCGGGGAGCTGTTTTTT. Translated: CAINPDSEPTGELFF.

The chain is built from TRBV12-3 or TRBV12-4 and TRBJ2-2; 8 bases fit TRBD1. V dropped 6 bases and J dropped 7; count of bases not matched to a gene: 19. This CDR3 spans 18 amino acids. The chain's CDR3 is CASSTTLIPGGASGELFF. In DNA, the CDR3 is TGTGCCAGCAGCACGACTCTAATACCAGGGGGCGCGAGCGGGGAGCTGTTTTTT.

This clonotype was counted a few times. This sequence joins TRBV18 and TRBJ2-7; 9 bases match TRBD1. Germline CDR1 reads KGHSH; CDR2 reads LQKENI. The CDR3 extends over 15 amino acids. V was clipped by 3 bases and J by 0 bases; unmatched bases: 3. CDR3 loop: CASSPTGGISYEQYF. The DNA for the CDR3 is TGTGCCAGCTCACCGACAGGGGGGATCTCCTACGAGCAGTACTTC.

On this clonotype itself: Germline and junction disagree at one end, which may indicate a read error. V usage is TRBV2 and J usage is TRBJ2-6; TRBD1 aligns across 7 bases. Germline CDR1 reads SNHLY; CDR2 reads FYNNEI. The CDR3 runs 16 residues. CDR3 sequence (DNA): TGTGCCAGCAGAGGACAGGATTTCTCTGGGGCCAACGCCCTGACTTTC. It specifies CASRGQDFSGANALTF.

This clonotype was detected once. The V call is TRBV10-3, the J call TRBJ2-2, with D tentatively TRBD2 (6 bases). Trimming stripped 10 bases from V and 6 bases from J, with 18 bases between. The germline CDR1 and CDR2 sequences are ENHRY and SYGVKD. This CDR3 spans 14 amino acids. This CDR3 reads CATSATGAPGELFF. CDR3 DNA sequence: TGTGCCACCTCTGCCACGGGAGCCCCCGGGGAGCTGTTTTTT.

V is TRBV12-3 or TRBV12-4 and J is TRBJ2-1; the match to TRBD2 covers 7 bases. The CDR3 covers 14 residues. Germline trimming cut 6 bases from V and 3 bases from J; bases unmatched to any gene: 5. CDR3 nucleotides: TGTGCCAGCAGCACGAGCGGGATCTACAATGAGCAGTTCTTC. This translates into CASSTSGIYNEQFF.

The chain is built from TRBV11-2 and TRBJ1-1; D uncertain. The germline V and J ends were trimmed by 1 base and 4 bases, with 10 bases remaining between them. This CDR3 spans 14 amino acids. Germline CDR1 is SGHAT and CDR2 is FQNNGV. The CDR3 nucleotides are TGTGCCAGCAGCTTAGGCATCGGGAGCACTGAAGCTTTCTTT. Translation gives CASSLGIGSTEAFF.

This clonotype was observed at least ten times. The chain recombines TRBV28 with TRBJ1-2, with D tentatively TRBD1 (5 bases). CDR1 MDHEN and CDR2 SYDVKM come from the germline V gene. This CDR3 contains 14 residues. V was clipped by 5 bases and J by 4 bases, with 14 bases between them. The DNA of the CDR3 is TGTGCCAGCAGTCCACGACAGCTTCCCTATGGCTACACCTTC. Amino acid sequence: CASSPRQLPYGYTF.

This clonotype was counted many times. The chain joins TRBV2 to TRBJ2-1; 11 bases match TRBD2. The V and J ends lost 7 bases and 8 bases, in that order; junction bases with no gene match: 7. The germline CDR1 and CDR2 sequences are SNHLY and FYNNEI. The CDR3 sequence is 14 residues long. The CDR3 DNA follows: TGTGCCAGCAAGGGAACTAGCGGGAGCGATGAGCAGTTCTTC. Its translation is CASKGTSGSDEQFF.

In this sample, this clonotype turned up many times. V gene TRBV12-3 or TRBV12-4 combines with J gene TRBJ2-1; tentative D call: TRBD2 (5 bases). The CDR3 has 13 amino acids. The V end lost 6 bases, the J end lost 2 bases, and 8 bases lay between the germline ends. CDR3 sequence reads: CASSAGTYNEQFF. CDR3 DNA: TGTGCCAGCAGCGCCGGGACCTACAATGAGCAGTTCTTC.

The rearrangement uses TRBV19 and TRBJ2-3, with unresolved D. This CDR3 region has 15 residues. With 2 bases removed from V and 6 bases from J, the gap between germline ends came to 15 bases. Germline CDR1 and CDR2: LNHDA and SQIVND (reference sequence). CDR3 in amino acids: CASSIIARGLDTQYF. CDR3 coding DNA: TGTGCCAGTAGTATAATAGCTAGAGGATTGGATACGCAGTATTTT.

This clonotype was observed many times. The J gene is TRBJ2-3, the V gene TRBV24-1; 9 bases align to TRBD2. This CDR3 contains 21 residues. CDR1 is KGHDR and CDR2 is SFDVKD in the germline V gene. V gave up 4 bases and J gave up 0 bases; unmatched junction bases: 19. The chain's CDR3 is CATSDPIFASGDSTSTDTQYF. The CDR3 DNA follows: TGTGCCACCAGTGACCCGATTTTTGCTAGCGGGGATTCTACTAGCACAGATACGCAGTATTTT.

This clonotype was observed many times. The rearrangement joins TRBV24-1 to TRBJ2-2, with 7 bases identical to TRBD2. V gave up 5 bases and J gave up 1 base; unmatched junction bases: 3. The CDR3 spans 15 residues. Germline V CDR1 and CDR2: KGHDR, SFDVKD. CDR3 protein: CATSGLAGNTGELFF. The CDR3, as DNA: TGTGCCACCAGTGGTTTAGCGGGGAACACCGGGGAGCTGTTTTTT.